This T cell receptor beta chain comes out of a study of PD-L1 blockade in urothelial cancer. Study in general: The analyses of blood took place 3 weeks (second dose) and 6 weeks after treatment start. The median T cell count in blood samples was 110,000 to 150,000.

Study-level findings and limits: For durable-benefit patients, tumor-associated blood clones expanded more at 3 weeks.

Worth noting for this clone: What it binds is unknown.

Trimming left V 5 bases short and J 4 bases short, with 17 bases between. Per germline, CDR1 PRHDT and CDR2 FYEKMQ (reference sequence). The CDR3 consists of 15 residues. Sequenced by immunoSEQ multiplex PCR; TCRdb stores in-frame clones only, minus some. The top ten clones hold 13% to 15% of a sample with around 45,000 clones, roughly 91% of them seen once. The source of this sequence is a woman aged 55-70 years with urothelial cancer. This material consisted of PBMCs, taken around atezolizumab (anti-PD-L1) treatment. The chain has TRBV13 and TRBJ1-2; no clear D gene. DNA of the CDR3: TGTGCCAGCAGCCCCGGGAAGGCGAACCCCTATGGCTACACCTTC. Translation: CASSPGKANPYGYTF.